This T cell receptor (beta chain) stems from a study of OX40 agonist ivuxolimab in advanced cancers. Assay: immunoSEQ multiplex PCR; the TCRdb copy retains only in-frame clones and omits some. The sample lists nearly 70,000 clones; approximately 87% were seen once. CDR3 length: 15 amino acids. CDR1 SEHNR and CDR2 FQNEAQ come from the germline V gene (reference sequence). Trimming shortened V by 2 bases and J by 3 bases, and 13 bases separated the two germline ends. The specimen comprised CD4+ or CD8+ T cells sorted from blood, sampled in a trial of the OX40 agonist ivuxolimab. The rearrangement links TRBV7-9 to TRBJ1-1; tentative D call: TRBD1 (5 bases). This receptor was obtained from an adult with an advanced solid tumor such as melanoma, head and neck, liver or kidney cancer. CDR3 loop: CASSLWGSKDTEAFF. The CDR3 DNA is TGTGCCAGCAGCTTATGGGGGTCCAAGGACACTGAAGCTTTCTTT.